The clone carrying this T cell receptor (beta chain) showed up just a few times. The antigen is unknown. The sample belongs to a study of T-cell memory formation after mild COVID-19. General study points: Among contracting clones, CD4+ were mainly CM/EM and CD8+ enriched in EMRA. Memory cells collected pre-infection included some clones that later responded, suggesting cross-reactive memory joined. Clones contracting across day 15 to 85 had a balanced CD4/CD8 profile; later expanding clones leaned CD4+.

This CDR3 is 13 amino acids long. V shed 6 bases and J shed 3 bases, with 11 bases lying between them. TCRdb re-called the 5' RACE reads through MiXCR, storing one row per CDR3 protein. The sample has approximately 300,000 distinct CDR3 sequences, approximately 19% seen once. Sequencing used PBMCs or a T cell subset sorted from them (not recorded which). The V call is TRBV12-3 or TRBV12-4, the J call TRBJ2-5; D not resolved. This receptor was identified in a man between 18 and 35 years old who had mild COVID-19 (a few samples of this study predate the infection). Cell type and time point are not known. In DNA, the CDR3 is TGTGCCAGCAGATGGACGGACGAAGAGACCCAGTACTTC. The encoded protein is CASRWTDEETQYF.